What follows describes a single T cell receptor beta chain. Its cognate antigen is unknown. This entry comes from a study of monozygotic twins with inflammatory bowel disease. Study findings and constraints: The inverse Simpson measure of TCRbeta diversity was lower in IBD patients than in healthy co-twins. Patients received differing immunosuppressive treatments, which may have added variability to their repertoires.

CDR1 is MNHNS, CDR2 SASEGT, per germline. The CDR3 runs 14 residues. Per individual sample, eight separate reactions were used to make cDNA. Amplification of TCRalpha and TCRbeta cDNA involved two nested PCRs that ran for around 15 and 10 cycles. TCRdb reanalyzed the 5' RACE reads, giving one entry per CDR3 protein sequence and no DNA. In total, the table holds about 85,000 distinct CDR3 sequences. The sequencing sample was made of blood. The V gene is TRBV6-1, the J gene TRBJ1-5; TCRdb designates TRBD1, a call that cannot be tested without DNA. This clonotype originated in a human donor with ulcerative colitis or Crohn's disease, or a healthy co-twin of an affected twin (not recorded which). The CDR3 loop is CASSFGPVNQPQHF.